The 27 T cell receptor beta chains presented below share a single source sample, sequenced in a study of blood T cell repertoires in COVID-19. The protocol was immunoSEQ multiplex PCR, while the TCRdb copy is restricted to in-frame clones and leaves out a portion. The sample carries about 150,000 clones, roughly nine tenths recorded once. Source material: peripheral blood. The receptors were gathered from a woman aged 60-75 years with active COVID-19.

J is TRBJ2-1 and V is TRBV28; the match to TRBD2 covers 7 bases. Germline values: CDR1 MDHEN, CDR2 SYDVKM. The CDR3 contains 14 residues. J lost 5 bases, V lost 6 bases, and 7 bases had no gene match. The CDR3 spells CASRQLALNNEQFF. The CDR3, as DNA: TGTGCCAGCAGACAACTAGCGCTAAACAATGAGCAGTTCTTC.

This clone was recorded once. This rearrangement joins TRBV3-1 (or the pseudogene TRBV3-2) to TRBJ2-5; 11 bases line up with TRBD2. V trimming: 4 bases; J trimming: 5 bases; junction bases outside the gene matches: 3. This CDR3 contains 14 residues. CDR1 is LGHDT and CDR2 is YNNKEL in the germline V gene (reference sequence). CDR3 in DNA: TGTGCCAGCAGCCCACGGACTAGCGGGGAGACCCAGTACTTC. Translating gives CASSPRTSGETQYF.

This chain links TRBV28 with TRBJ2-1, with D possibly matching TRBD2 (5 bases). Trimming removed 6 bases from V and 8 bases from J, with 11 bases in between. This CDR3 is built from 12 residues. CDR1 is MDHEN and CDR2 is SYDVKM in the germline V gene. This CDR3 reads CASSLLGYEQFF. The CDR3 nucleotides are TGTGCCAGCAGCCTACTAGGGTATGAGCAGTTCTTC.

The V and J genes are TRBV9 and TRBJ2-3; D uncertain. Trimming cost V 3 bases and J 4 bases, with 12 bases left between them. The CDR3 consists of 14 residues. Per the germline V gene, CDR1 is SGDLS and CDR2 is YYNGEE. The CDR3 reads CASSGSWLADTQYF. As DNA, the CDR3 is TGTGCCAGCAGCGGGAGCTGGTTGGCAGATACGCAGTATTTT.

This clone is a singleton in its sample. CDR3 amino acids: CASRPDGRGPQHF. In DNA form, the CDR3 reads TGTGCCAGCAGACCGGACGGGAGAGGACCCCAGCATTTT. The chain links TRBV12-3 or TRBV12-4 to TRBJ1-5, with no clear D. The CDR3 runs to 13 residues. V shed 6 bases and J shed 10 bases, with 16 bases lying between them.

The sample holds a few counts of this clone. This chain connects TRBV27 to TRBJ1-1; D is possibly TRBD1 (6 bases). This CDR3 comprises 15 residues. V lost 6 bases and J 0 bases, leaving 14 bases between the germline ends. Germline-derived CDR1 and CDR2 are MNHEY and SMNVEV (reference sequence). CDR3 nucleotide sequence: TGTGCCAGCAGGTCCCTCAGGGGACTGAACACTGAAGCTTTCTTT. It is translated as CASRSLRGLNTEAFF.

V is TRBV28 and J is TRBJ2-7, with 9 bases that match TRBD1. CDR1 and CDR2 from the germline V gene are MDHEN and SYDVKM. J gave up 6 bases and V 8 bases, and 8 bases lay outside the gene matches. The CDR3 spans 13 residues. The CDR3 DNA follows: TGTGCCAGCCGGGGACAGGGAATGGGCGAGCAGTACTTC. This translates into CASRGQGMGEQYF.

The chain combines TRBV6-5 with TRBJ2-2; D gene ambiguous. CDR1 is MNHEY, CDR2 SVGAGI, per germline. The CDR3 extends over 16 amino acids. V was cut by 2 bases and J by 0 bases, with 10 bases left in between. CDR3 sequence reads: CASSYRNRANTGELFF. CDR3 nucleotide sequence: TGTGCCAGCAGTTACCGAAACCGGGCGAACACCGGGGAGCTGTTTTTT.

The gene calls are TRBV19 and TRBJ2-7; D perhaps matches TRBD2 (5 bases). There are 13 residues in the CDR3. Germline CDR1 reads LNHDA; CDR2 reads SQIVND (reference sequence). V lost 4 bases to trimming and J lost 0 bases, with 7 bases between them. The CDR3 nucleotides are TGTGCCAGTAGTACCAGCGGCTCCTACGAGCAGTACTTC. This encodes CASSTSGSYEQYF.

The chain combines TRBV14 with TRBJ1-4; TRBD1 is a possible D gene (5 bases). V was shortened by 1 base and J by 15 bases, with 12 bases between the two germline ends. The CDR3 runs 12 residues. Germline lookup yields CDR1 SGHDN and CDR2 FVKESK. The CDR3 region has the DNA TGTGCCAGCAGCCAAGCACCAGGGAGGGTGTTTTTT. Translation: CASSQAPGRVFF.

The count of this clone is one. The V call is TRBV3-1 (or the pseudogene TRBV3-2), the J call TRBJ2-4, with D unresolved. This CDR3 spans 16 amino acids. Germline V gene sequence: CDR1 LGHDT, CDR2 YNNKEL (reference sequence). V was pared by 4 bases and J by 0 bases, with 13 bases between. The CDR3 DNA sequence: TGTGCCAGCAGCCCGTTCGGTTTTGGAGCCAAAAACATTCAGTACTTC. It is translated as CASSPFGFGAKNIQYF.

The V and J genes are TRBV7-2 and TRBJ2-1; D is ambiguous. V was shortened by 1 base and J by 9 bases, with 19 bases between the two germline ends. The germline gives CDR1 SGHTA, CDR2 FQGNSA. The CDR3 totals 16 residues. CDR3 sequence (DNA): TGTGCCAGCAGCTTAGGTTCGCAGGCCCTAAAAGGTGAGCAGTTCTTC. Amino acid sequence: CASSLGSQALKGEQFF.

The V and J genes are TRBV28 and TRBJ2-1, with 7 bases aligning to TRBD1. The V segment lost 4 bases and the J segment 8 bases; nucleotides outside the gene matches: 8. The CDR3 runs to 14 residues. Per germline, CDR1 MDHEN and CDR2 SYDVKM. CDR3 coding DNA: TGTGCCAGCAGTTCGTTGACAGGGCAGGATGAGCAGTTCTTC. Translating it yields CASSSLTGQDEQFF. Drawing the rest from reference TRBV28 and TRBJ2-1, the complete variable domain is DVKVTQSSRYLVKRTGEKVFLECVQDMDHENMFWYRQDPGLGLRLIYFSYDVKMKEKGDIPEGYSVSREKKERFSLILESASTNQTSMYLCASSSLTGQDEQFFGPGTRLTVL.

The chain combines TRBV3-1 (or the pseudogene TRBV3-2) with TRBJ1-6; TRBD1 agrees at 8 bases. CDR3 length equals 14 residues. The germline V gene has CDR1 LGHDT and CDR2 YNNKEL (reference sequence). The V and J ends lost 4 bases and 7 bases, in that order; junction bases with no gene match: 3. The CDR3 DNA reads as TGTGCCAGCAGCCGGGGACAGGAGAATTCACCCCTCCACTTT. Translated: CASSRGQENSPLHF.

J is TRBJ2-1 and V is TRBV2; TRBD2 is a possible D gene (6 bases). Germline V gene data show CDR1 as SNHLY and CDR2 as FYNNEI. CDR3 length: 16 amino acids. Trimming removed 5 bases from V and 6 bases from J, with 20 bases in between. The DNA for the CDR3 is TGTGCCAGCAGTATGGGTCTGGAAAGGAGGGTCAATGAGCAGTTCTTC. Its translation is CASSMGLERRVNEQFF.

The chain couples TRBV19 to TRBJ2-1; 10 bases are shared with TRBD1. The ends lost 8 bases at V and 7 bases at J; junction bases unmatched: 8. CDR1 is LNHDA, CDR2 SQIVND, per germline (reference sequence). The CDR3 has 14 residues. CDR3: CASHRDRGGNEQFF. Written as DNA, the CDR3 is TGTGCCAGTCACCGGGACAGGGGTGGGAATGAGCAGTTCTTC.

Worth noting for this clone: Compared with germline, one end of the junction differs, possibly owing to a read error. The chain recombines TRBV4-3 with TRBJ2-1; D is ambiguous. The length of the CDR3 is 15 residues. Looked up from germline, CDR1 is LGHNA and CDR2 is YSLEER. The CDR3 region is CASRHAGGLSNEQFF. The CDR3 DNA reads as TGCGCCAGCCGCCACGCCGGCGGCTTGAGCAATGAGCAGTTCTTC.

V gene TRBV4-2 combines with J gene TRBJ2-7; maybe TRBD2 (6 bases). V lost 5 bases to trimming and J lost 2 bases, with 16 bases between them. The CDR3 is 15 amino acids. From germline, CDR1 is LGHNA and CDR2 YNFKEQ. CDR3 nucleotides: TGTGCCAGCAGCTCAGGTGGGACTTCTCCCTACGAGCAGTACTTC. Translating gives CASSSGGTSPYEQYF.

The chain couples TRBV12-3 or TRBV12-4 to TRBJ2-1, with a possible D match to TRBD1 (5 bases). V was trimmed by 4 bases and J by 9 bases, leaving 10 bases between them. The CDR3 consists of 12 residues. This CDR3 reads CASSSRRVEQFF. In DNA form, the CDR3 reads TGTGCCAGCAGTTCACGCAGGGTTGAGCAGTTCTTC.

This CDR3 reads CASSIDSTETQYF. The CDR3 region has the DNA TGCGCCAGCAGCATAGACAGTACGGAGACCCAGTACTTC. The gene calls are TRBV5-1 and TRBJ2-5; TRBD1 is a possible D gene (5 bases). V lost 4 bases, J lost 5 bases, and 12 bases lay in between. The CDR3 contains 13 residues. CDR1 is SGHRS, CDR2 YFSETQ, per germline.

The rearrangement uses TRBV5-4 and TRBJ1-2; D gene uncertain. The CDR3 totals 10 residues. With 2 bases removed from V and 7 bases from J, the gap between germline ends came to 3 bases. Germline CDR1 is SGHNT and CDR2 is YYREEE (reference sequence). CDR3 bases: TGTGCCAGCAGCTTCTCTGGCTACACCTTC. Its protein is CASSFSGYTF.

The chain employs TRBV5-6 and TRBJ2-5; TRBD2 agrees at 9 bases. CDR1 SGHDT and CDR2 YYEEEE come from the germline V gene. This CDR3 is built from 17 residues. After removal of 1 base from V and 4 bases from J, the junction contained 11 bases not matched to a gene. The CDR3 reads CASSLRLSGRTGETQYF. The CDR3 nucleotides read TGTGCCAGCAGCTTGCGCCTCAGCGGGAGGACGGGAGAGACCCAGTACTTC.

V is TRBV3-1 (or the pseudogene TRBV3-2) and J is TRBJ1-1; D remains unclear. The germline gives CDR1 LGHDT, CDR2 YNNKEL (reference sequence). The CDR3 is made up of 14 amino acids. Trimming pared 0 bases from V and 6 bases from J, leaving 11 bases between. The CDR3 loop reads CASSQDQRGPEAFF. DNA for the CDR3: TGTGCCAGCAGCCAAGATCAGCGAGGCCCTGAAGCTTTCTTT.

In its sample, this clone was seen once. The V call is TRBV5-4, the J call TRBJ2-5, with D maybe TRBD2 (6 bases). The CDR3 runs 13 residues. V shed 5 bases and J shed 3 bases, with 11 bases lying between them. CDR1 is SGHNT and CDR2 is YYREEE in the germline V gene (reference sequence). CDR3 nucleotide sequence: TGTGCCAGCAGTGCCGGGACTGAAGAGACCCAGTACTTC. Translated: CASSAGTEETQYF.

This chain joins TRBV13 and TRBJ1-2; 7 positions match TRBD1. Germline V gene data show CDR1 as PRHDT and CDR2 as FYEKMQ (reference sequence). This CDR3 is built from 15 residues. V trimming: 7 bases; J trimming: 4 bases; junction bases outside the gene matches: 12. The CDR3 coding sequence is TGTGCCAGCACCATGGGACGGACAGGCCGCTATGGCTACACCTTC. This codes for CASTMGRTGRYGYTF.

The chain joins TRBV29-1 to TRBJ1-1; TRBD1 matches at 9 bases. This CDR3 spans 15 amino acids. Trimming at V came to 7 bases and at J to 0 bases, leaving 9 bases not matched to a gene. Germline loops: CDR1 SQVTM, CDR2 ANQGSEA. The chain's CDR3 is CSAIGQGRMNTEAFF. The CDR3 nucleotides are TGCAGCGCGATAGGACAGGGGCGTATGAACACTGAAGCTTTCTTT.

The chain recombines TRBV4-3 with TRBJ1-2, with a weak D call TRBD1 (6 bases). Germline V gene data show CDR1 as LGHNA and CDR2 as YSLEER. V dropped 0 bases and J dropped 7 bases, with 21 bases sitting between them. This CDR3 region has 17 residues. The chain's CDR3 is CASSQDDAGGASGGYTF. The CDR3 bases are TGCGCCAGCAGCCAAGATGATGCGGGGGGCGCTTCAGGTGGCTACACCTTC.